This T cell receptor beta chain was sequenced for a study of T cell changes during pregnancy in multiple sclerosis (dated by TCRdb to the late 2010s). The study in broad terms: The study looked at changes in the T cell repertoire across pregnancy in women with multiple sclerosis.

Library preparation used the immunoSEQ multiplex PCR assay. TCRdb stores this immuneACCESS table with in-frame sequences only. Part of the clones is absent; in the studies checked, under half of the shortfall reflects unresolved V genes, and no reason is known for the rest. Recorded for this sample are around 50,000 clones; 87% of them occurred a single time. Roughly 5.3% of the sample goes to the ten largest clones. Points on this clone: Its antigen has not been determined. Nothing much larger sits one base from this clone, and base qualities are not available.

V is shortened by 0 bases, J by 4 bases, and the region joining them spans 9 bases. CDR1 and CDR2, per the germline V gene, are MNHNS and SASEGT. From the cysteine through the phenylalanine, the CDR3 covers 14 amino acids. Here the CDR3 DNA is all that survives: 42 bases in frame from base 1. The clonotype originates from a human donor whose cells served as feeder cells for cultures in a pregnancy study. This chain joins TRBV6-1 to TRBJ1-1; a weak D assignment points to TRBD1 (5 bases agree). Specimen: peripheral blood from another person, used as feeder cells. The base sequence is TGTGCCAGCAGTGAAGCGGGGAGGGGCACTGAAGCTTTCTTT. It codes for CASSEAGRGTEAFF.